This TCR beta chain stems from a study of blood T cell repertoires in COVID-19. About the research overall: Both acute and convalescent COVID-19 samples were obtained from the United States, Italy and Spain. In each case, the material was cDNA or gDNA derived from T cells, B-cell-depleted T cells, or PBMCs.

Trimming removed 5 bases from V and 2 bases from J; junction bases left unmatched: 1. This CDR3 spans 13 amino acids. Germline CDR1 and CDR2: SNHLY and FYNNEI. Authors' data handling: The assay estimated nucleated cells by amplifying reference gene primers. Here immunoSEQ multiplex PCR was the method, and the copy in TCRdb shows in-frame clones only, minus some. V and J calls and clone size are as listed in that table; D and trimming were resolved from the DNA. Altogether 85,000 to 130,000 clones are present, about four fifths being singletons, with the ten largest covering approximately 27%. This clone was seen more than once but under ten times.

Sequenced: peripheral blood. V is TRBV2 and J is TRBJ2-7, with 9 bases lining up with TRBD2. This sequence was found in a man in his sixties with acute or convalescent COVID-19. The CDR3 here is CASSRTSAYEQYF. The CDR3 DNA reads as TGTGCCAGCAGTCGGACTAGCGCCTACGAGCAGTACTTC.